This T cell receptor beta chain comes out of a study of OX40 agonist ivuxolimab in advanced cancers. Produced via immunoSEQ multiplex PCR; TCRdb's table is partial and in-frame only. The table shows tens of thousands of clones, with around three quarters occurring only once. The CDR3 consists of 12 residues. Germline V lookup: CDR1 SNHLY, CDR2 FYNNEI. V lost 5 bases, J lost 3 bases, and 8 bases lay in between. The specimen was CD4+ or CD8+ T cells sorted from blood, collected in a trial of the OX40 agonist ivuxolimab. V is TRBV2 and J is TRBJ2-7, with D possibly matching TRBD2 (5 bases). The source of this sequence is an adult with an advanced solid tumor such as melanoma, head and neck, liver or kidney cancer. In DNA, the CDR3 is TGTGCCAGCAGTTTCGGGGACTACGAGCAGTACTTC. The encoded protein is CASSFGDYEQYF. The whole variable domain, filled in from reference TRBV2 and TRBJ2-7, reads EPEVTQTPSHQVTQMGQEVILRCVPISNHLYFYWYRQILGQKVEFLVSFYNNEISEKSEIFDDQFSVERPDGSNFTLKIRSTKLEDSAMYFCASSFGDYEQYFGPGTRLTVT.